Following are 23 T cell receptor beta chains from one sample sequenced in a study of T cells of healthy individuals. TCRdb itself ran the 5' RACE reads through MiXCR, one entry per CDR3 protein. Counted here are 75,000 to 95,000 distinct CDR3 sequences, 5% occurring once; the ten biggest clones make up about 7.5%. The origin of the receptors is a female donor in good health.

This clonotype occurred a few times. This chain connects TRBV14 to TRBJ2-2, with TRBD2 matching over 8 bases. The trim removed 4 bases at V and 4 bases at J, leaving 5 bases unmatched. The CDR3 spans 15 residues. CDR1 and CDR2 (germline): SGHDN, FVKESK. CDR3 DNA: TGTGCCAGCAGCCCCCGGGGGGGAGCCACCGGGGAGCTGTTTTTT. Its protein is CASSPRGGATGELFF.

The table lists this clonotype with a few counts. The chain employs TRBV5-8 and TRBJ2-5, with 7 nucleotides matching TRBD1. CDR1 SGHTS and CDR2 YDEGEE come from the germline V gene. The CDR3 contains 18 residues. The ends lost 1 base at V and 2 bases at J; junction bases unmatched: 14. This CDR3 reads CASSLSKGSGTEQETQYF. The CDR3 region has the DNA TGTGCCAGCAGCTTGTCGAAGGGCTCCGGGACAGAACAAGAGACCCAGTACTTC.

This clonotype has at least ten counts. The chain recombines TRBV12-3 or TRBV12-4 with TRBJ1-6; 8 bases match TRBD1. CDR3 length: 14 residues. Germline trimming cut 3 bases from V and 7 bases from J; bases unmatched to any gene: 2. The DNA for the CDR3 is TGTGCCAGCAGTTTCCGGACAGGGAATTCACCCCTCCACTTT. It specifies CASSFRTGNSPLHF.

The sample holds many counts of this clonotype. The gene calls are TRBV6-6 and TRBJ1-6, with 7 nucleotides matching TRBD1. CDR1 is MNHNY and CDR2 is SVGAGI in the germline V gene (reference sequence). V trimming: 6 bases; J trimming: 6 bases; junction bases outside the gene matches: 8. CDR3 size: 15 residues. DNA for the CDR3: TGTGCCAGCAGCGAAAGACAGGGCCTTAATTCACCCCTCCACTTT. It yields the protein CASSERQGLNSPLHF.

This clonotype was detected a few times. The genes are TRBV7-9 and TRBJ2-3; D is ambiguous. Trimming pared 1 base from V and 3 bases from J, leaving 20 bases between. This CDR3 contains 18 residues. Germline V gene sequence: CDR1 SEHNR, CDR2 FQNEAQ (reference sequence). The DNA of the CDR3 is TGTGCCAGCAGCTTAGGTATGGCCATACTCGGGCGAACAGATACGCAGTATTTT. Its translation: CASSLGMAILGRTDTQYF.

In its sample, this clonotype was seen many times. The chain recombines TRBV7-9 with TRBJ1-3; no definite D call. The CDR3 length is 16 residues. CDR1 is SEHNR, CDR2 FQNEAQ, per germline (reference sequence). Trimming cost V 2 bases and J 0 bases, with 11 bases left between them. The CDR3 spells CASSLSPYRSGNTIYF. The CDR3 DNA reads TGTGCCAGCAGCTTAAGCCCATACCGCTCTGGAAACACCATATATTTT.

In its sample, this clonotype was seen many times. CDR3 sequence: CASKISGTGGEAFF. The CDR3 nucleotides read TGTGCCAGCAAGATATCCGGGACAGGGGGTGAAGCTTTCTTT. This chain links TRBV6-5 with TRBJ1-1; TRBD1 matches at 11 bases. The CDR3 is made up of 14 amino acids. V gave up 7 bases and J gave up 7 bases; unmatched junction bases: 8. Germline CDR1 and CDR2: MNHEY and SVGAGI.

At least ten counts were recorded for this clonotype. This chain joins TRBV7-2 and TRBJ2-3; 15 nucleotides line up with TRBD2. V trimming: 3 bases; J trimming: 6 bases; junction bases outside the gene matches: 19. CDR3 length equals 21 residues. Germline CDR1 and CDR2: SGHTA and FQGNSA. CDR3 sequence: CASSFPQARTSGRATEDTQYF. The CDR3 DNA sequence: TGTGCCAGCAGCTTCCCTCAGGCGAGGACTAGCGGGAGGGCCACGGAGGATACGCAGTATTTT.

This chain joins TRBV12-3 or TRBV12-4 and TRBJ2-7; a possible D gene is TRBD1 (5 bases). V was pared by 2 bases and J by 7 bases, with 18 bases between. The CDR3 contains 15 residues. CDR3 DNA: TGTGCCAGCAGTTTACAGGGAAAGGTTAAGGGTGAGCAGTACTTC. Its protein product is CASSLQGKVKGEQYF.

This clonotype was seen ten or more times. The chain employs TRBV5-1 and TRBJ1-5, with D possibly being TRBD1 (6 bases). The CDR3 totals 14 residues. Trimming took off 4 bases at V and 0 bases at J, with 8 bases between the two ends. CDR1 and CDR2 (germline): SGHRS, YFSETQ. CDR3 sequence reads: CASSPDSSNQPQHF. As DNA, the CDR3 is TGCGCCAGCAGCCCGGACAGTAGCAATCAGCCCCAGCATTTT. Together with reference TRBV5-1 and TRBJ1-5, the CDR3 gives the full variable domain: KAGVTQTPRYLIKTRGQQVTLSCSPISGHRSVSWYQQTPGQGLQFLFEYFSETQRNKGNFPGRFSGRQFSNSRSEMNVSTLELGDSALYLCASSPDSSNQPQHFGDGTRLSIL.

This chain joins TRBV6-6 and TRBJ1-5; D might be TRBD1 (6 bases). Between the trimmed V and J ends, which lost 4 bases and 4 bases, there was a span of 14 bases. CDR3 length: 15 residues. Germline V lookup: CDR1 MNHNY, CDR2 SVGAGI (reference sequence). This CDR3 reads CASSFRDNENQPQHF. DNA of the CDR3: TGTGCCAGCAGTTTCCGGGACAATGAAAATCAGCCCCAGCATTTT.

This clonotype was observed a handful of times. The V and J genes are TRBV27 and TRBJ1-1, with 9 bases aligning to TRBD1. V shed 5 bases and J 4 bases; nucleotides not matched to a gene: 5. CDR1 is MNHEY and CDR2 is SMNVEV in the germline V gene (reference sequence). The CDR3 totals 14 residues. The CDR3, as DNA: TGTGCCAGCAGTCATCGGACAGGGGCCACTGAAGCTTTCTTT. This encodes CASSHRTGATEAFF.

The chain links TRBV7-2 to TRBJ1-6; 11 bases are a match to TRBD1. This CDR3 region has 16 residues. V shed 4 bases and J 9 bases; nucleotides not matched to a gene: 8. Germline V CDR1 and CDR2: SGHTA, FQGNSA. The CDR3, as DNA: TGTGCCAGCAGCTCGACTGGGACAGGGGGGGGTTCACCCCTCCACTTT. Protein product: CASSSTGTGGGSPLHF. Using reference TRBV7-2 and TRBJ1-6 for the parts outside the CDR3, the full variable domain is GAGVSQSPSNKVTEKGKDVELRCDPISGHTALYWYRQSLGQGLEFLIYFQGNSAPDKSGLPSDRFSAERTGGSVSTLTIQRTQQEDSAVYLCASSSTGTGGGSPLHFGNGTRLTVT.

This clonotype has at least ten counts. This chain uses TRBV20-1 with TRBJ2-3, with 11 nucleotides matching TRBD2. The junction had 10 bases not matched to a gene; V was cut back by 2 bases and J by 6 bases. The CDR3 has 16 amino acids. Germline-derived CDR1 and CDR2 are DFQATT and SNEGSKA (reference sequence). Here the CDR3 DNA reads TGCAGTGCTAGACCCTTAGCGGGAGGGTTCCCGGATACGCAGTATTTT. This gives the protein CSARPLAGGFPDTQYF.

This clonotype was seen repeatedly, ten times or more. V is TRBV7-8 and J is TRBJ2-3, with D unresolved. The CDR3 is 14 amino acids. Looked up from germline, CDR1 is SGHVS and CDR2 is FQNEAQ. V lost 1 base to trimming and J lost 2 bases, with 7 bases between them. DNA for the CDR3: TGTGCCAGCAGCTTAGTTAGCACCACAGATACGCAGTATTTT. It encodes CASSLVSTTDTQYF.

At least ten counts were recorded for this clonotype. V is TRBV6-2 or TRBV6-3 and J is TRBJ1-1; D is ambiguous. Trimming removed 0 bases from V and 4 bases from J, with 9 bases in between. Germline V CDR1 and CDR2: MNHEY, SVGEGT. The CDR3 consists of 14 residues. CDR3: CASSYSEDITEAFF. CDR3 sequence (DNA): TGTGCCAGCAGTTACTCGGAGGATATCACTGAAGCTTTCTTT.

This clonotype was counted only a few times. The chain has TRBV5-4 and TRBJ1-5; 9 bases align to TRBD1. The germline gives CDR1 SGHNT, CDR2 YYREEE (reference sequence). V shed 4 bases and J 7 bases; nucleotides not matched to a gene: 9. The CDR3 spans 15 residues. The CDR3 reads CASSADRGFGQPQHF. CDR3 nucleotide sequence: TGTGCCAGCAGCGCGGACAGGGGTTTTGGCCAGCCCCAGCATTTT.

As for this clonotype: With a much larger clone just one base away, this may be a read error. The V and J genes are TRBV2 and TRBJ1-5, with 9 bases fitting TRBD1. The CDR3 length is 14 residues. Germline V gene data show CDR1 as SNHLY and CDR2 as FYNNEI. The CDR3 loop reads CASIEAGQGRPQHF. The DNA of the CDR3 is TGTGCCAGCATTGAAGCCGGACAGGGGAGGCCCCAGCATTTT.

With respect to this clonotype: This may be a read error, as it is one base from a much larger clone. The chain carries TRBV28 and TRBJ1-3; D unclear. Per germline, CDR1 MDHEN and CDR2 SYDVKM. This CDR3 is built from 12 residues. The CDR3 loop reads CTSASYGNTIYF. The CDR3 DNA follows: TGTACAAGCGCGTCCTATGGAAACACCATATATTTT.

At least ten counts were recorded for this clonotype. This chain uses TRBV27 with TRBJ2-1, with 8 positions matching TRBD2. Germline lookup yields CDR1 MNHEY and CDR2 SMNVEV (reference sequence). J was trimmed by 4 bases and V by 3 bases; bases with no gene match: 5. The CDR3 runs 15 residues. The CDR3 region has the DNA TGTGCCAGCAGTTTGCTAGCGGGTGGTTACAATGAGCAGTTCTTC. Its translation: CASSLLAGGYNEQFF.

The table lists this clonotype with many counts. V gene TRBV5-6 combines with J gene TRBJ2-3, with D possibly TRBD1 on 6 matching bases. CDR1 is SGHDT and CDR2 is YYEEEE in the germline V gene. V was clipped by 0 bases and J by 3 bases, with 14 bases between them. There are 16 residues in the CDR3. The CDR3 DNA follows: TGTGCCAGCAGCTTGGGTACAGGGTATCGGACAGATACGCAGTATTTT. This gives the protein CASSLGTGYRTDTQYF.

The V call is TRBV14, the J call TRBJ1-2; D perhaps matches TRBD1 (5 bases). Germline V lookup: CDR1 SGHDN, CDR2 FVKESK. Trimming took 3 bases from V and 4 from J, leaving 12 bases between them. The CDR3 length is 14 residues. The CDR3 sequence is CASSQGLGGYGYTF. The CDR3 DNA sequence: TGTGCCAGCAGCCAGGGGCTGGGTGGCTATGGCTACACCTTC. The variable domain in full, completed from reference TRBV14 and TRBJ1-2, reads EAGVTQFPSHSVIEKGQTVTLRCDPISGHDNLYWYRRVMGKEIKFLLHFVKESKQDESGMPNNRFLAERTGGTYSTLKVQPAELEDSGVYFCASSQGLGGYGYTFGSGTRLTVV.

The gene calls are TRBV6-6 and TRBJ1-1; TRBD1 matches at 7 bases. From germline, CDR1 is MNHNY and CDR2 SVGAGI (reference sequence). After removal of 9 bases from V and 0 bases from J, the junction contained 7 bases not matched to a gene. CDR3 size: 14 residues. The CDR3 here is CASLGQTVNTEAFF. DNA for the CDR3: TGTGCCAGTCTGGGACAGACCGTGAACACTGAAGCTTTCTTT.